This TCR beta chain came from a study of shared clonotypes between healthy human individuals. Sequencing used immunoSEQ multiplex PCR; TCRdb keeps in-frame clones, though not all of them. The sample holds about 1.1 million clones; around 78% are singletons and the top ten take roughly 0.61%. Germline V gene lookup returns CDR1 MNHEY and CDR2 SVGAGI. The CDR3 runs 14 residues. V lost 7 bases and J 2 bases, leaving 15 bases between the germline ends. The sequenced sample consisted of memory CD4+ T cells from PBMCs. The subset: CD45RA-negative fraction. V gene TRBV6-5 combines with J gene TRBJ2-7; D might be TRBD1 (6 bases). This receptor was taken from a man aged 18 to 29 in good health. Some clones in this sample may be carry-over from other donors' samples. CDR3 bases: TGTGCCAGCACCGATACAGGGAAGCCCTACGAGCAGTACTTC. Translation: CASTDTGKPYEQYF.